What follows are 30 T cell receptor beta chains derived from one specimen sequenced in a study of shared clonotypes between healthy human individuals. Clones were read by immunoSEQ multiplex PCR, and TCRdb kept only the in-frame ones, dropping some. The repertoire consists of 2 million to 2.5 million clones, with just over 90% occurring once and the leading ten covering roughly 0.36%. Sequencing was performed on naive CD4+ T cells from PBMCs. Subset meaning: CD45RA+ positively selected. The origin of the receptors is a man between 18 and 35 years old in good health. Some clones in this sample may be carry-over from other donors' samples.

This clone was seen just once. This chain joins TRBV4-2 and TRBJ1-2; D not certain. The CDR3 loop spans 13 amino acids. Trimming removed 4 bases at V and 8 bases at J, with 14 bases between. Germline V gives CDR1 LGHNA, CDR2 YNFKEQ. This CDR3 reads CASSRREREGYTF. The CDR3, as DNA: TGTGCCAGCAGCCGCCGGGAGAGGGAGGGCTACACCTTC.

This chain connects TRBV6-5 to TRBJ2-1; D ambiguous. Trimming took off 4 bases at V and 1 base at J, with 8 bases between the two ends. Germline CDR1 MNHEY, CDR2 SVGAGI. The CDR3 contains 14 residues. The CDR3 DNA follows: TGTGCCAGCAGTTTCCTAGGGTCCTACAATGAGCAGTTCTTC. Its translation: CASSFLGSYNEQFF.

This chain links TRBV19 with TRBJ1-5, with TRBD1 identical over 9 bases. The CDR3 is made up of 14 amino acids. V trimming: 8 bases; J trimming: 0 bases; junction bases outside the gene matches: 2. CDR1 and CDR2 (germline): LNHDA, SQIVND (reference sequence). CDR3 DNA sequence: TGTGCCAGTCAGGACAGGGGTAGCAATCAGCCCCAGCATTTT. This translates into CASQDRGSNQPQHF.

This sequence joins TRBV4-1 and TRBJ2-3; the D call may be TRBD1 or TRBD2 (5 bases each). From germline, CDR1 is MGHRA and CDR2 YSYEKL. The CDR3 runs to 15 residues. V was clipped by 1 base and J by 6 bases, with 14 bases between them. DNA for the CDR3: TGCGCCAGCAGCCAAGTCGGGGCGGGCGCGGATACGCAGTATTTT. Translated: CASSQVGAGADTQYF.

V usage is TRBV2 and J usage is TRBJ1-1, with D hard to call. V was shortened by 3 bases and J by 5 bases, with 10 bases between the two germline ends. This CDR3 contains 13 residues. Germline CDR1 is SNHLY and CDR2 is FYNNEI. CDR3 amino acids: CASSEGPGTEAFF. The CDR3 DNA sequence: TGTGCCAGCAGTGAGGGCCCGGGGACTGAAGCTTTCTTT.

J is TRBJ2-2 and V is TRBV7-2; 9 bases are a match to TRBD2. CDR3 length equals 16 residues. Germline trimming cut 1 base from V and 6 bases from J; bases unmatched to any gene: 6. Germline V gives CDR1 SGHTA, CDR2 FQGNSA. In DNA, the CDR3 is TGTGCCAGCAGCTTAGGGGCGGGAGGGCCCGCCGGGGAGCTGTTTTTT. Its protein product is CASSLGAGGPAGELFF.

V is TRBV2 and J is TRBJ2-2; perhaps TRBD1 as D (6 bases). The germline CDR1 and CDR2 sequences are SNHLY and FYNNEI. The ends were cut back, 5 bases at V and 6 bases at J, with 16 bases in the middle. There are 15 residues in the CDR3. The CDR3 reads CASSILDRLAGELFF. The CDR3 bases are TGTGCCAGCAGTATCTTAGACAGGCTGGCCGGGGAGCTGTTTTTT.

The chain links TRBV10-3 to TRBJ2-6; D remains unclear. V dropped 4 bases and J dropped 4 bases, with 11 bases sitting between them. CDR3 length: 15 amino acids. Germline CDR1 is ENHRY and CDR2 is SYGVKD. The CDR3 loop reads CAISGGRKGANVLTF. The CDR3 coding sequence is TGTGCCATCAGTGGCGGAAGGAAAGGGGCCAACGTCCTGACTTTC.

The V call is TRBV7-3, the J call TRBJ2-3; possibly TRBD1 or TRBD2 for D (5 bases each). Germline CDR1 SGHTA, CDR2 FQGTGA. Trimming cost V 2 bases and J 2 bases, with 11 bases left between them. The CDR3 has 15 residues. CDR3 nucleotide sequence: TGTGCCAGCAGCTTACAGGGAGTCGACACAGATACGCAGTATTTT. Encoded protein: CASSLQGVDTDTQYF.

This clone was observed a single time. The chain links TRBV6-5 to TRBJ2-5; TRBD1 aligns across 8 bases. The CDR3 length is 15 residues. The V and J ends lost 5 bases and 3 bases, in that order; junction bases with no gene match: 8. Looked up from germline, CDR1 is MNHEY and CDR2 is SVGAGI. The CDR3 here is CASSPVSGQEETQYF. In DNA, the CDR3 is TGTGCCAGCAGTCCAGTGTCGGGACAGGAAGAGACCCAGTACTTC.

The rearrangement uses TRBV5-1 and TRBJ2-7; D is unresolved. Trimming left V 0 bases short and J 3 bases short, with 7 bases between. The CDR3 extends over 13 amino acids. The germline CDR1 and CDR2 sequences are SGHRS and YFSETQ. The CDR3 here is CASSLGRIYEQYF. The CDR3 DNA sequence: TGCGCCAGCAGCTTGGGCCGCATCTACGAGCAGTACTTC.

This clone has just a few counts. The J gene is TRBJ1-1, the V gene TRBV2, with a weak D call TRBD1 (6 bases). CDR3 length: 13 amino acids. V was clipped by 10 bases and J by 1 base, with 13 bases between them. Germline V gives CDR1 SNHLY, CDR2 FYNNEI. The CDR3 DNA follows: TGTGCCACCCACAGGGAAAAGAACACTGAAGCTTTCTTT. This gives the protein CATHREKNTEAFF.

CDR3 sequence: CASRLAGADTQYF. CDR3 bases: TGTGCCTCCAGACTAGCGGGAGCAGATACGCAGTATTTT. The chain joins TRBV7-8 to TRBJ2-3; 12 bases are shared with TRBD2. The germline V gene encodes CDR1 SGHVS and CDR2 FQNEAQ. J was trimmed by 4 bases and V by 11 bases; bases with no gene match: 4. This CDR3 has 13 amino acids.

The V call is TRBV5-1, the J call TRBJ2-3, with 9 bases aligning to TRBD2. In germline, CDR1 is SGHRS, CDR2 YFSETQ. This CDR3 has 15 residues. The V segment lost 2 bases and the J segment 6 bases; nucleotides outside the gene matches: 7. The CDR3 coding sequence is TGCGCCAGCAGCTTCAAGCGGGAGGTCCGCGATACGCAGTATTTT. Translated, it gives CASSFKREVRDTQYF.

The chain combines TRBV9 with TRBJ2-7, with 8 bases identical to TRBD1. Germline values: CDR1 SGDLS, CDR2 YYNGEE. V dropped 4 bases and J dropped 2; count of bases not matched to a gene: 14. This CDR3 has 17 residues. Here the CDR3 reads CASSPRSGQGLTYEQYF. In DNA, the CDR3 is TGTGCCAGCAGCCCCCGGAGCGGACAGGGCCTCACCTACGAGCAGTACTTC.

This sequence joins TRBV7-9 and TRBJ2-5; no reliable D call. This CDR3 contains 16 residues. CDR1 and CDR2 from the germline V gene are SEHNR and FQNEAQ (reference sequence). With 2 bases removed from V and 1 base from J, the gap between germline ends came to 14 bases. In nucleotides, the CDR3 is TGTGCCAGCAGCTTACCCTTCAGGACCCTCCAAGAGACCCAGTACTTC. Residues: CASSLPFRTLQETQYF.

This clone was seen only once. The rearrangement links TRBV28 to TRBJ2-3; 11 bases agree with TRBD2. J was trimmed by 2 bases and V by 4 bases; bases with no gene match: 23. The germline gives CDR1 MDHEN, CDR2 SYDVKM. CDR3 size: 22 residues. CDR3 sequence: CASSSYIPSGTSGDIDTDTQYF. CDR3 DNA: TGTGCCAGCAGTTCCTACATTCCCTCCGGGACTAGCGGAGATATTGACACAGATACGCAGTATTTT.

The chain uses TRBV29-1 and TRBJ2-5; no clear D gene. There are 13 residues in the CDR3. Trimming pared 3 bases from V and 2 bases from J, leaving 10 bases between. Germline lookup yields CDR1 SQVTM and CDR2 ANQGSEA. The CDR3 DNA reads as TGCAGCGTTGATTTGCAGGAGCAAGAGACCCAGTACTTC. Translating it yields CSVDLQEQETQYF.

In DNA form, the CDR3 reads TGTGCCAGCAGTTTTATGGTGGATACGCAGTATTTT. Its protein product is CASSFMVDTQYF. The J gene is TRBJ2-3, the V gene TRBV28; D is uncertain. CDR1 is MDHEN and CDR2 is SYDVKM in the germline V gene. The CDR3 covers 12 residues. The V end was cut by 3 bases, the J end by 6 bases, with 7 bases between.

The chain recombines TRBV5-4 with TRBJ2-4; D possibly corresponds to TRBD2 (5 bases). Per germline, CDR1 SGHNT and CDR2 YYREEE (reference sequence). The CDR3 contains 15 residues. Trimming took off 4 bases at V and 0 bases at J, with 11 bases between the two ends. This chain's CDR3 is CASSRDLLAKNIQYF. The DNA of the CDR3 is TGTGCCAGCAGCCGGGATTTACTAGCCAAAAACATTCAGTACTTC.

This clone has a handful of counts. The chain joins TRBV30 to TRBJ2-4; maybe TRBD2 (5 bases). The CDR3 spans 15 residues. Germline V gene data show CDR1 as GTSNPN and CDR2 as SVGIG (reference sequence). Trimming shortened V by 1 base and J by 1 base, and 11 bases separated the two germline ends. The CDR3 nucleotides read TGTGCCTGGAGTGGCGATAGGAGGGCCAAAAACATTCAGTACTTC. As protein: CAWSGDRRAKNIQYF.

This sequence joins TRBV5-1 and TRBJ2-1; 7 nucleotides align to TRBD1. V trimming: 3 bases; J trimming: 1 base; junction bases outside the gene matches: 13. CDR1 is SGHRS and CDR2 is YFSETQ in the germline V gene. The CDR3 consists of 18 residues. For the CDR3, the DNA is TGCGCCAGCAGCTCCCGAGGTTCTGACAGGGAGTCCTACAATGAGCAGTTCTTC. This translates into CASSSRGSDRESYNEQFF.

On this clone: At the DNA level, this CDR3 is encoded by other sequences in the same sample as well. The chain has TRBV5-1 and TRBJ2-3; no firm D call. Per germline, CDR1 SGHRS and CDR2 YFSETQ. V was cut by 0 bases and J by 6 bases, with 11 bases left in between. CDR3 size: 14 residues. The CDR3 loop is CASSLGRFTDTQYF. Here the CDR3 DNA reads TGCGCCAGCAGCTTGGGCAGGTTTACCGATACGCAGTATTTT.

The chain has TRBV25-1 and TRBJ1-3; 7 bases line up with TRBD1. Germline V gene data show CDR1 as MGHDK and CDR2 as SYGVNS. The CDR3 consists of 16 residues. The V gene end was trimmed by 6 bases and the J gene end by 5 bases; junction bases not matched to a gene: 13. CDR3 nucleotides: TGTGCCAGCAGGACAGGGCAGCCGAGTTTTAGAAACACCATATATTTT. It translates to CASRTGQPSFRNTIYF.

This sequence joins TRBV5-1 and TRBJ2-1, with 9 bases identical to TRBD1. Germline CDR1 reads SGHRS; CDR2 reads YFSETQ. This CDR3 region has 15 residues. The V and J ends lost 5 bases and 7 bases, in that order; junction bases with no gene match: 10. CDR3 residues: CASRGTGLSINEQFF. CDR3 DNA sequence: TGCGCCAGCAGGGGGACAGGGCTAAGCATTAATGAGCAGTTCTTC.

The chain links TRBV5-5 to TRBJ2-6; 7 bases map to TRBD1. V dropped 3 bases and J dropped 0; count of bases not matched to a gene: 9. The germline V gene encodes CDR1 SGHKS and CDR2 YYEKEE (reference sequence). The CDR3 contains 18 residues. CDR3 nucleotide sequence: TGTGCCAGCAGCTCTGTTCGAGGGGGCAGCTCTGGGGCCAACGTCCTGACTTTC. Its protein product is CASSSVRGGSSGANVLTF.

V and J are TRBV5-1 and TRBJ2-3; 7 bases agree with TRBD2. The CDR3 consists of 15 residues. Looked up from germline, CDR1 is SGHRS and CDR2 is YFSETQ. V lost 4 bases to trimming and J lost 3 bases; unmatched junction nucleotides: 8. CDR3 sequence: CASSQREAPTDTQYF. CDR3 nucleotides: TGCGCCAGCAGCCAACGGGAGGCCCCAACAGATACGCAGTATTTT.

This clone occurred a few times. V and J are TRBV10-3 and TRBJ1-2; D uncertain. Per germline, CDR1 ENHRY and CDR2 SYGVKD. V gave up 7 bases and J gave up 4 bases, with 13 bases separating them. This CDR3 has 13 amino acids. CDR3 in DNA: TGTGCCATCACTCCGACGGACTCCTATGGCTACACCTTC. It encodes CAITPTDSYGYTF.

J is TRBJ2-1 and V is TRBV7-9; no reliable D call. The ends were cut back, 5 bases at V and 1 base at J, with 9 bases in the middle. Germline CDR1 is SEHNR and CDR2 is FQNEAQ (reference sequence). This CDR3 has 14 residues. The CDR3 DNA reads TGTGCCAGCAGCCCGGTCTCTTCCTACAATGAGCAGTTCTTC. Its translation is CASSPVSSYNEQFF.

This clone was observed a single time. V gene TRBV7-2 combines with J gene TRBJ1-3; no clear D. The germline gives CDR1 SGHTA, CDR2 FQGNSA. V dropped 0 bases and J dropped 2 bases, with 8 bases sitting between them. The CDR3 has 15 residues. The CDR3 region is CASSLASVPGNTIYF. The CDR3, as DNA: TGTGCCAGCAGCTTAGCGTCAGTACCTGGAAACACCATATATTTT. Using reference TRBV7-2 and TRBJ1-3 for the parts outside the CDR3, the full variable domain is GAGVSQSPSNKVTEKGKDVELRCDPISGHTALYWYRQSLGQGLEFLIYFQGNSAPDKSGLPSDRFSAERTGGSVSTLTIQRTQQEDSAVYLCASSLASVPGNTIYFGEGSWLTVV.